The TCR beta chain under discussion was sequenced for a study of cytomegalovirus exposure and HLA in healthy donors. The primer mix had 60 Vbeta and 13 Jbeta primers. Data came from immunoSEQ multiplex PCR; TCRdb stores just in-frame clones and leaves some out. The sample has 98,000 or so clones, roughly 85% seen once. Germline loops: CDR1 LNHNV, CDR2 YYDKDF (reference sequence). The CDR3 runs 13 residues. V was shortened by 2 bases and J by 5 bases, with 9 bases between the two germline ends. The sample taken for sequencing was PBMCs. This rearrangement joins TRBV15 to TRBJ1-1, with D uncertain. The receptor was derived from a man aged 60-69 years in good health and CMV-seropositive. The CDR3 region is CATSRRGGTEAFF. The CDR3 coding sequence is TGTGCCACCAGCAGAAGAGGAGGGACTGAAGCTTTCTTT.